This T cell receptor beta chain originates from a study of cytomegalovirus exposure and HLA in healthy donors. Researchers ran the PCR with 60 Vbeta and 13 Jbeta primers. Produced via immunoSEQ multiplex PCR; TCRdb's table is partial and in-frame only. Of 100,000 to 150,000 clones listed, roughly 80% are singletons. This clone was recorded once. Antigen specificity is unknown. The germline V gene encodes CDR1 GTSNPN and CDR2 SVGIG (reference sequence). The V segment lost 5 bases and the J segment 3 bases; nucleotides outside the gene matches: 11. This CDR3 has 16 amino acids. Study-wide findings and caveats: Other equally common chains were less clonally expanded than HLA-associated TCR beta chains, a later analysis showed. An ancestry cluster, one associated with Asian ancestry, reportedly showed fewer N-insertions than the approximately 720-donor mean in a later analysis. There were several of the most significant clusters that appeared linked to common viral pathogens in a later analysis. Around 18,000 TCR beta sequences were associated with HLA alleles at 0.05 false discovery rate in a later analysis.

The chain couples TRBV30 to TRBJ2-2, with TRBD2 identical over 8 bases. The sequencing sample was made of PBMCs. This receptor was identified in a boy between 5 and 17 years old in good health and CMV-seronegative. Here the CDR3 reads CAWDTAASGYTGELFF. The CDR3 coding sequence is TGTGCCTGGGACACCGCGGCTAGCGGGTACACCGGGGAGCTGTTTTTT.